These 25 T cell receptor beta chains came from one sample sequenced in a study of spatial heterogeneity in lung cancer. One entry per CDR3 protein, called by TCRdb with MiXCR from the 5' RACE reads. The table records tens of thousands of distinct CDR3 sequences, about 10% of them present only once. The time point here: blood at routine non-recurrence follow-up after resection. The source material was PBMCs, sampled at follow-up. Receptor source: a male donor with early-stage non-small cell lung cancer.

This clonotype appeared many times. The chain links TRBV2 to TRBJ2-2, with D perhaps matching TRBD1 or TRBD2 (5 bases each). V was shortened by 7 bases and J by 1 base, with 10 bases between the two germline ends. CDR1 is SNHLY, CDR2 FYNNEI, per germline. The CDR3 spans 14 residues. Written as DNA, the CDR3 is TGTGCCAGCACCGGGACGGTGAACACCGGGGAGCTGTTTTTT. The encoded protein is CASTGTVNTGELFF.

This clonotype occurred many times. The CDR3 loop reads CASNEWGRGTGELFF. The CDR3 region has the DNA TGTGCCAGCAACGAGTGGGGGCGAGGTACCGGGGAGCTGTTTTTT. The chain recombines TRBV7-9 with TRBJ2-2; tentative D call: TRBD1 (6 bases). Germline V gene data show CDR1 as SEHNR and CDR2 as FQNEAQ (reference sequence). V lost 7 bases, J lost 5 bases, and 17 bases lay in between. The CDR3 contains 15 residues.

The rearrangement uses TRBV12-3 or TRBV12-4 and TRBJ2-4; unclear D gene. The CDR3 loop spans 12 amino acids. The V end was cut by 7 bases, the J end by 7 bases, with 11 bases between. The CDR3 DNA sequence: TGTGCCAGCAAACCGGAAGGGAACATTCAGTACTTC. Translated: CASKPEGNIQYF.

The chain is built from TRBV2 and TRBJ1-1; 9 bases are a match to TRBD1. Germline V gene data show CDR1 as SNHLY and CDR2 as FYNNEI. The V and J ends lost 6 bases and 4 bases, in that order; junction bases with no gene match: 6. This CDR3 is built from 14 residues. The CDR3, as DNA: TGTGCCAGCAGCCGGGACAGGGAAGGCACTGAAGCTTTCTTT. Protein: CASSRDREGTEAFF.

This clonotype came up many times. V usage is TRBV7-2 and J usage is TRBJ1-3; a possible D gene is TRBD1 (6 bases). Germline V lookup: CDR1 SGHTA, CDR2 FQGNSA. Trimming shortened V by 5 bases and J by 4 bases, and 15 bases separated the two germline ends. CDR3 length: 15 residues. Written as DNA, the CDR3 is TGTGCCAGCAGCCCCGCCGGGACAAGAGGAAACACCATATATTTT. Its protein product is CASSPAGTRGNTIYF.

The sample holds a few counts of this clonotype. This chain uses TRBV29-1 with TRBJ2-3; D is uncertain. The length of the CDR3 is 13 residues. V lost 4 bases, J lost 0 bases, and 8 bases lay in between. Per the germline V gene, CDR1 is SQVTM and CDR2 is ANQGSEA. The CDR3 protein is CSVARTSTDTQYF. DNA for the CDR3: TGCAGCGTTGCAAGAACTAGCACAGATACGCAGTATTTT.

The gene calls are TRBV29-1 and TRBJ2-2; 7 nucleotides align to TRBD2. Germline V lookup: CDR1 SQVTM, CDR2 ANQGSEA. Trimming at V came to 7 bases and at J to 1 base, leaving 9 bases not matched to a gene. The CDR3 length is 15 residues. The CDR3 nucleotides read TGCAGCGGCCGGGGGGACCACTTGAACACCGGGGAGCTGTTTTTT. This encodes CSGRGDHLNTGELFF.

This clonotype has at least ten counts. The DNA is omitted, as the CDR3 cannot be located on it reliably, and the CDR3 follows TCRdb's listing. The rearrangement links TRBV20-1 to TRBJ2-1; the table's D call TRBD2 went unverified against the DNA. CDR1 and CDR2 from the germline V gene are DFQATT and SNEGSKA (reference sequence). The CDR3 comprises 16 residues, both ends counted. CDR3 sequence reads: CSASFLAGRDYNEQFF.

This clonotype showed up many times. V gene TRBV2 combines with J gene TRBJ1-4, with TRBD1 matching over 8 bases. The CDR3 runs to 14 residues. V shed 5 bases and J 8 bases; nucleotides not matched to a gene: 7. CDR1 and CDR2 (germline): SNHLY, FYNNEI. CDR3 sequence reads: CASSQDRVREKLFF. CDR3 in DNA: TGTGCCAGCAGTCAGGACAGGGTACGCGAAAAACTGTTTTTT.

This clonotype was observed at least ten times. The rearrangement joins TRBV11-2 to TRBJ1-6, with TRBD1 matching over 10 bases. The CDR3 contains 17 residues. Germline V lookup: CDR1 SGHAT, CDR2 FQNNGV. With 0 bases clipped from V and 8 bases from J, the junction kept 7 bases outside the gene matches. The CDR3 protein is CASSLDRRTGGDSPLHF. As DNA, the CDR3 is TGTGCCAGCAGCTTAGATCGAAGGACAGGGGGTGATTCACCCCTCCACTTT.

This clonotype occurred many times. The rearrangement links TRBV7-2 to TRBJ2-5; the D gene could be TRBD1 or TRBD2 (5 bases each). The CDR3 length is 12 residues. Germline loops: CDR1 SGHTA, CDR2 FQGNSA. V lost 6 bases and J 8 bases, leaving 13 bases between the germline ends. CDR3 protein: CASSLEGRTQYF. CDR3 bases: TGTGCCAGCAGTCTCGAGGGGAGAACCCAGTACTTC.

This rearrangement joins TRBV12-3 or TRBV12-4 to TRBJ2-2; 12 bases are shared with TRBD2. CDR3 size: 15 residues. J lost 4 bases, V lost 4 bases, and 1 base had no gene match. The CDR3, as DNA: TGTGCCAGCAGTTGGGGACTAGCGGGCACCGGGGAGCTGTTTTTT. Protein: CASSWGLAGTGELFF.

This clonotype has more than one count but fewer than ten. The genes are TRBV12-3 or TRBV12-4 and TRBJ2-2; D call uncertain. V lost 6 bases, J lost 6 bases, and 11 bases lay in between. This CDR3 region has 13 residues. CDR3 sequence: CASRRTAAGELFF. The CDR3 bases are TGTGCCAGCAGGCGGACCGCTGCCGGGGAGCTGTTTTTT.

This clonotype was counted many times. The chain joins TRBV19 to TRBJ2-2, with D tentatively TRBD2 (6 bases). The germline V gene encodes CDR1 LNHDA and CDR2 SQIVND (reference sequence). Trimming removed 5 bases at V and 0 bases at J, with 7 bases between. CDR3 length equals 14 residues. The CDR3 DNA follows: TGTGCCAGTAGTGCGGGGCCGAACACCGGGGAGCTGTTTTTT. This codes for CASSAGPNTGELFF.

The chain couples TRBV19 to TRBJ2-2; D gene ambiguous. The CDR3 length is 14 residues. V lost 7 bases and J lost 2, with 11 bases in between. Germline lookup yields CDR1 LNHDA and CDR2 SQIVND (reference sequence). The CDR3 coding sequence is TGTGCCAGTAATATGTACTTAAACACCGGGGAGCTGTTTTTT. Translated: CASNMYLNTGELFF.

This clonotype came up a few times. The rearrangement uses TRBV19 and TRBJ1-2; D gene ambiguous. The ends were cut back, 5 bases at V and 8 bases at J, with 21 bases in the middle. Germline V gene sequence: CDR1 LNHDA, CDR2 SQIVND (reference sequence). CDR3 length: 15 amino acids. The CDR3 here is CASSSRSTNHRGYTF. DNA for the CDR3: TGTGCCAGTAGTTCCCGATCGACAAATCACCGAGGCTACACCTTC.

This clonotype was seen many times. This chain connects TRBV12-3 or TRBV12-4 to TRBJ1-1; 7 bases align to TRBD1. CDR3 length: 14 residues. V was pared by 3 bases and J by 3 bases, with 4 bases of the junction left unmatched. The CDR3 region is CASSLTGRYTEAFF. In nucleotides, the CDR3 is TGTGCCAGCAGTTTGACAGGGAGGTACACTGAAGCTTTCTTT.

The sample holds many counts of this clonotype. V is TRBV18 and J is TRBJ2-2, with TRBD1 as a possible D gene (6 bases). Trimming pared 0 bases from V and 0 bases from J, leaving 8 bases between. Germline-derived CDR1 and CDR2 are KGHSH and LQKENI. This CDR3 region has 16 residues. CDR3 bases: TGTGCCAGCTCACCACCCGGGACATCGAACACCGGGGAGCTGTTTTTT. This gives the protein CASSPPGTSNTGELFF.

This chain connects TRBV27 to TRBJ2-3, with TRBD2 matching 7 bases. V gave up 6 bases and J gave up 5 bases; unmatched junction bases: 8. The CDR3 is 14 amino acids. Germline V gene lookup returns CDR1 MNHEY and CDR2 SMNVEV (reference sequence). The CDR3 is CASRESGAVDTQYF. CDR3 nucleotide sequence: TGTGCCAGCAGAGAGAGCGGGGCGGTAGATACGCAGTATTTT.

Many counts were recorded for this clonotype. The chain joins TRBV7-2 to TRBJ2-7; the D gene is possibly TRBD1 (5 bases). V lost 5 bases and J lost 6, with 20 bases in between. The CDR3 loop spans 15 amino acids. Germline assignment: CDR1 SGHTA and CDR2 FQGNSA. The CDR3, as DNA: TGTGCCAGCAGCCGTATGGGGCTAGTGAATCTCGAGCAGTACTTC. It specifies CASSRMGLVNLEQYF.

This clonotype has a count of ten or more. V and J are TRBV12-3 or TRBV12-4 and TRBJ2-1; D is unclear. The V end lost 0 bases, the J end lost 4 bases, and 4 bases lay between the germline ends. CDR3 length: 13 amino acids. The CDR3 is CASSLATYNEQFF. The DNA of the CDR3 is TGTGCCAGCAGTTTAGCGACATACAATGAGCAGTTCTTC.

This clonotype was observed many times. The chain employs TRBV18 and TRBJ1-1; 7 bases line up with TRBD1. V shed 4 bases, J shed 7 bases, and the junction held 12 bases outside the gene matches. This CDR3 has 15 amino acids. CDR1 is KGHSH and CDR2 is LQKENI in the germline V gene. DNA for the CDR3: TGTGCCAGCTCACAATTCGACGGGACAGCTGATGAAGCTTTCTTT. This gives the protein CASSQFDGTADEAFF.

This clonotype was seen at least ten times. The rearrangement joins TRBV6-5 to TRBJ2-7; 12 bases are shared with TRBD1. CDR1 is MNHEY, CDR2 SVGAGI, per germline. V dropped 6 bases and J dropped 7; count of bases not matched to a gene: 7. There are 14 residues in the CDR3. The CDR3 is CASRGTGGGSEQYF. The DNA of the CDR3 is TGTGCCAGCAGAGGGACAGGGGGCGGTTCGGAGCAGTACTTC.

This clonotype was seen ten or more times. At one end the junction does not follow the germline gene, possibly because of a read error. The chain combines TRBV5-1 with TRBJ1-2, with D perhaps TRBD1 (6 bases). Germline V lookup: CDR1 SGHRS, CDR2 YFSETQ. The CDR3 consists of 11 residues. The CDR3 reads CASSLDRIQSF. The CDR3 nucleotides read TGCGCCAGCAGCCTCGACAGGATACAATCATTC.

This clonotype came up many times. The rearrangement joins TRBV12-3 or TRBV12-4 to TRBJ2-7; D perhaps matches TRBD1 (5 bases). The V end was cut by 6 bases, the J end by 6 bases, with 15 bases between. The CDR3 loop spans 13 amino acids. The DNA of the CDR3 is TGTGCCAGCAGCCCCAGGGCAGGCGGCGAGCAGTACTTC. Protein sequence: CASSPRAGGEQYF.